This T cell receptor beta chain was sequenced in a study of T cell repertoires in cytomegalovirus infection. Study at large: In the study, CMV epitopes included recently identified HLA-C-restricted and well-studied HLA-B-restricted ones. Public TCR beta signatures indicated both CMV infection and matching HLA type.

Each CDR3 protein gets one entry after TCRdb re-called the reads with MiXCR. The sample consists of 570,000 or so distinct CDR3 sequences, 35% to 50% of them appearing once. This clonotype was observed a few times. Its antigen is undetermined. Findings of the study overall: Cumulated frequencies of public TCR beta families served to identify carriers of CMV plus the relevant HLA.

Trimming pared 1 base from V and 10 bases from J, leaving 8 bases between. In germline, CDR1 is SGHTA, CDR2 FQGNSA. The CDR3 sequence is 12 residues long. The chain combines TRBV7-2 with TRBJ2-1, with D unresolved. Specimen: cultured PBMCs, collected from culture after CMV antigen stimulation. The sequence derives from a human donor in good health (CMV status not recorded). Some clones in this sample may be carry-over from other donors' samples. In DNA, the CDR3 is TGTGCCAGCAGCTTAGTAGGGCGGGAGCAGTTCTTC. This gives the protein CASSLVGREQFF.